Below, one T cell receptor (beta chain) is given with its context. Its antigen remains unknown. The planned depth of sequencing spanned 1 in 200,000 to 1 in 1 million T cells. Assay: immunoSEQ multiplex PCR; the TCRdb copy retains only in-frame clones and omits some. The sample has some 98,000 clones, around four fifths seen once. This record comes from a study of cytotoxic CD8 clonotypes in ibrutinib-treated CLL. Study as a whole: Responses comprised around 24 partial and 2 complete; at median roughly 66 months, roughly 15 remained remitted and approximately twelve progressed. Points from the study as a whole: Baseline levels were approached again at progression, after clonality had risen at ibrutinib response.

This CDR3 is built from 14 residues. Germline CDR1 and CDR2: MDHEN and SYDVKM. The V gene end was trimmed by 2 bases and the J gene end by 7 bases; junction bases not matched to a gene: 5. The clonotype was recovered from a human donor with chronic lymphocytic leukemia. The input for sequencing was PBMCs, taken after 12 months of ibrutinib treatment. This sequence joins TRBV28 and TRBJ1-2; 9 bases line up with TRBD1. The DNA of the CDR3 is TGTGCCAGCAGTTTAGGGGGACAGGGAGGTGGCTACACCTTC. Protein product: CASSLGGQGGGYTF.